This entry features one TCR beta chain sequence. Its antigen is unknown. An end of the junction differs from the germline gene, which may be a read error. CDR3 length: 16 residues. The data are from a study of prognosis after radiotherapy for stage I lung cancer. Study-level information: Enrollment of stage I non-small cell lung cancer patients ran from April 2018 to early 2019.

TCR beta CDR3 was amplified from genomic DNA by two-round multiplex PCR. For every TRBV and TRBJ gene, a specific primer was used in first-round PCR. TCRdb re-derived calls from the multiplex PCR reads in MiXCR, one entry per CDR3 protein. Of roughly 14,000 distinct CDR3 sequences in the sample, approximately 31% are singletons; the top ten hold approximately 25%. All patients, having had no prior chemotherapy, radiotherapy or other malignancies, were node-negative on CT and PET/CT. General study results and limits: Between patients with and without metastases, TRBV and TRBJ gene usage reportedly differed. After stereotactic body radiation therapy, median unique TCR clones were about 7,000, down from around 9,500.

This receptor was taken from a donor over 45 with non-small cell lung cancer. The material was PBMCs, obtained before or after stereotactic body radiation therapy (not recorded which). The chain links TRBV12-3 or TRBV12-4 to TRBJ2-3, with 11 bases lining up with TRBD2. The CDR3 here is CPSGTATSGGTDTQYF. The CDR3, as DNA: TGTCCCAGCGGCACAGCGACTAGCGGGGGCACAGATACGCAGTATTTT.